This is a list of T cell receptor beta chains from one sample in a study of blood T cells in healthy people across ages. Each CDR3 protein gets one entry after TCRdb re-called the 5' RACE reads with MiXCR. Here the sample spans around 1,500,000 distinct CDR3 sequences, over 25% being singletons. Specimen: blood. Source of these receptors: a woman aged 25 to 45 in good health. CDR3s include the opening cysteine and the closing phenylalanine or tryptophan. The order of the fields is V gene, clone size, D gene, J gene, CDR3 protein, CDR3 DNA. D genes are given only for firm matches. Clone size, where shown, is once, few, many, or a class for clones that have expanded.

TRBV5-5,few,.,TRBJ2-7,CASSTSSSVLPYEQYF,TGTGCCAGCAGCACGAGCTCTAGCGTGCTCCCCTACGAGCAGTACTTC
TRBV6-1,.,TRBD1,TRBJ2-7,CASSEDDRANRNEQYF,TGTGCCAGCAGTGAGGACGACAGGGCAAACCGCAACGAGCAGTACTTC
TRBV7-8,many,.,TRBJ2-4,CASSAWGRENIQYF,TGTGCCAGCAGCGCTTGGGGACGAGAGAACATTCAGTACTTC
TRBV6-2/TRBV6-3,.,.,TRBJ2-7,CASSYGANVYEQYF,TGTGCCAGCAGTTACGGCGCGAACGTCTACGAGCAGTACTTC
TRBV5-1,few,TRBD1,TRBJ1-6,CASSVGQGLRNSPLHF,TGCGCCAGCAGCGTCGGACAGGGGCTTAGGAATTCACCCCTCCACTTT
TRBV11-2,many,TRBD2,TRBJ2-1,CASSANLAGGRINEQFF,TGTGCCAGCAGCGCAAACCTAGCGGGGGGTAGGATCAATGAGCAGTTCTTC
TRBV28,many,.,TRBJ2-5,CASSFSHPRATQYF,TGTGCCAGCAGTTTCAGTCACCCCCGGGCGACCCAGTACTTC
TRBV12-3/TRBV12-4,few,.,TRBJ2-7,CASSPDWGYEQYF,TGTGCCAGCAGTCCCGACTGGGGATACGAGCAGTACTTC
TRBV4-1,.,.,TRBJ2-1,CASSQEFLSSYNEQFF,TGCGCCAGCAGCCAAGAGTTCCTAAGCTCCTACAATGAGCAGTTCTTC
TRBV11-2,few,.,TRBJ2-5,CASSLERPGLVETQYF,TGTGCCAGCAGCTTAGAACGTCCCGGCCTTGTAGAGACCCAGTACTTC
TRBV28,.,.,TRBJ2-7,CASSERQGAGNEQYF,TGTGCCAGCAGCGAAAGACAGGGAGCGGGAAACGAGCAGTACTTC
TRBV20-1,.,.,TRBJ2-3,CSARDGQTGTDTQYF,TGCAGTGCTAGAGATGGACAGACGGGGACAGATACGCAGTATTTT
TRBV11-2,few,.,TRBJ2-2,CASSLAEINTGELFF,TGTGCCAGCAGCTTAGCGGAGATAAACACCGGGGAGCTGTTTTTT
TRBV2,few,TRBD1,TRBJ1-5,CASKRDRFNQPQHF,TGTGCCAGCAAGCGGGACAGGTTCAATCAGCCCCAGCATTTT
TRBV6-2/TRBV6-3,.,TRBD2,TRBJ2-7,CACTQGLAGDEQYF,TGTGCCTGCACCCAAGGGCTAGCGGGAGACGAGCAGTACTTC
TRBV7-2,.,TRBD1,TRBJ1-3,CASSLEGGTRNTIYF,TGTGCCAGCAGCTTAGAAGGGGGCACCCGAAACACCATATATTTT
TRBV7-7,.,.,TRBJ2-1,CASSEGLDNEQFF,TGTGCCAGCAGCGAGGGACTTGATAATGAGCAGTTCTTC
TRBV12-3/TRBV12-4,.,TRBD2,TRBJ2-3,CASSRGRPSTDTQYF,TGTGCCAGCAGTCGCGGGAGGCCTAGCACAGATACGCAATATTTT
TRBV12-3/TRBV12-4,.,.,TRBJ2-7,CASSGSEQYF,TGTGCCAGCAGTGGCTCCGAGCAGTACTTC
TRBV28,.,.,TRBJ1-5,CASSPPPGLDQPQHF,TGTGCCAGCAGTCCTCCGCCAGGGCTTGATCAGCCCCAGCATTTT
TRBV10-3,few,.,TRBJ2-3,CAIKEASLDTQYF,TGTGCCATAAAGGAGGCGTCGCTAGATACGCAGTATTTT
TRBV9,.,TRBD2,TRBJ2-1,CASNPGLAGINEQFF,TGTGCCAGCAATCCGGGACTAGCGGGTATCAATGAGCAGTTCTTC
TRBV7-9,many,.,TRBJ2-5,CASSLALDSQETQYF,TGTGCCAGCAGCTTAGCTCTTGACAGCCAAGAGACCCAGTACTTC
TRBV12-3/TRBV12-4,.,.,TRBJ2-3,CASKRGLAEGADTQYF,TGTGCCAGCAAAAGGGGGCTAGCGGAGGGGGCAGATACGCAGTATTTT
TRBV6-6,few,.,TRBJ2-2,CASSKDTGELFF,TGTGCCAGCAGTAAGGACACCGGGGAGCTGTTTTTT
TRBV7-9,few,.,TRBJ1-5,CASSAIGLGQPQHF,TGTGCCAGCAGCGCGATAGGGTTGGGTCAGCCCCAGCATTTT
TRBV28,.,.,TRBJ2-3,CASSTRVPDTQYF,TGTGCCAGCAGTACCCGGGTTCCAGATACGCAGTATTTT
TRBV12-3/TRBV12-4,.,.,TRBJ1-1,CASGEGGVNEAFF,TGTGCCAGCGGAGAGGGAGGGGTGAATGAAGCTTTCTTT